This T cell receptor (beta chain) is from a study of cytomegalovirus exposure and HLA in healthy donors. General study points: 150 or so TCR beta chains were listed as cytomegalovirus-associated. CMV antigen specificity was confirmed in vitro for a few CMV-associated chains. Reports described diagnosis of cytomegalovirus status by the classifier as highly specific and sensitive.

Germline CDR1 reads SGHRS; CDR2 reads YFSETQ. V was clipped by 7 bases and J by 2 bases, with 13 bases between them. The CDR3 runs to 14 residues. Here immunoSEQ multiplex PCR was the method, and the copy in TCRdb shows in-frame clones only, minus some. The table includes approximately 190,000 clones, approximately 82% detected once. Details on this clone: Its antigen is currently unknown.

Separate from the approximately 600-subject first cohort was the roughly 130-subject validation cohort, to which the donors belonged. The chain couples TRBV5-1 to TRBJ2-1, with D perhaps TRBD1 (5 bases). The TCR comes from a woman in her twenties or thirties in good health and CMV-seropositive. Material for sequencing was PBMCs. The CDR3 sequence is CASQTTVTYNEQFF. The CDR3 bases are TGCGCCAGCCAAACGACAGTTACCTACAATGAGCAGTTCTTC.